The text below deals with one T cell receptor beta chain. As yet, its antigen is unknown. Sequencing used immunoSEQ multiplex PCR; TCRdb keeps in-frame clones, though not all of them. The data hold about 98,000 clones, with 88% observed a single time. From germline, CDR1 is SQVTM and CDR2 ANQGSEA. V was pared by 4 bases and J by 8 bases, with 9 bases of the junction left unmatched. The CDR3 is made up of 14 amino acids. This sample is drawn from a study of T cell responses to AZD1222 COVID-19 vaccine. Study-wide results and caveats: Vaccine-related CD4 TCRs covered spike, predominating at 160-218 and 743-854. Baseline serostatus was positive in only five to seven AZD1222 recipients. Epitopes outside B.1.351 and B.1.1.7 mutated regions reportedly drew nearly half of spike TCRs.

The chain carries TRBV29-1 and TRBJ2-1, with 9 bases lining up with TRBD1. This clonotype originated in an adult in good health. The starting material was peripheral blood, obtained on day 0 of MenACWY control vaccination. In DNA form, the CDR3 reads TGCAGCGTTGGTTCTGACAGGGGGGTGGATGAGCAGTTCTTC. Protein: CSVGSDRGVDEQFF.